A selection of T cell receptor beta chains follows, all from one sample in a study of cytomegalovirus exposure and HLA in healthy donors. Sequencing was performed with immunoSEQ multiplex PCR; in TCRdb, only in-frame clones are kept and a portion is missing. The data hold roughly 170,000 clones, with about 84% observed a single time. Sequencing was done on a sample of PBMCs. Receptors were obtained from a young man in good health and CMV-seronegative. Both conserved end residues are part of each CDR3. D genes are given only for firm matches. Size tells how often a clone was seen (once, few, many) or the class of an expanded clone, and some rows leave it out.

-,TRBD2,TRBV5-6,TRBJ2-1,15,CASSRGLAPVDEQFF,TGTGCCAGCAGCAGGGGACTAGCTCCGGTCGATGAGCAGTTCTTC
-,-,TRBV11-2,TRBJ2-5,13,CASKGPDKGTQYF,TGTGCCAGCAAGGGCCCGGACAAAGGGACCCAGTACTTC
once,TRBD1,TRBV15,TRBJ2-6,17,CATSSEDRVIGTNVLTF,TGTGCCACCAGCAGCGAGGACAGGGTGATTGGGACCAACGTCCTGACTTTC
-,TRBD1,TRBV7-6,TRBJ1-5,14,CASSLEGAGQPQHF,TGTGCCAGCAGCTTAGAGGGGGCCGGGCAGCCCCAGCATTTT
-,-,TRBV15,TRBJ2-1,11,CATSAGREQFF,TGTGCCACCAGCGCAGGGAGGGAGCAGTTCTTC
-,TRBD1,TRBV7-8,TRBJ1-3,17,CASSQRTGGPSGNTIYF,TGTGCCAGCAGCCAGAGGACAGGGGGACCCTCTGGAAACACCATATATTTT
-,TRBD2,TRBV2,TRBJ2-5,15,CASSPGLAVQETQYF,TGTGCCAGCAGTCCCGGACTAGCGGTACAAGAGACCCAGTACTTC
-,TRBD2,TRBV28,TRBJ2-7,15,CASISGGGASYEQYF,TGTGCCAGCATTTCGGGGGGAGGGGCCTCCTACGAGCAGTACTTC
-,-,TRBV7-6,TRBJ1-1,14,CASSLQGQGTEAFF,TGTGCCAGCAGCTTACAGGGCCAGGGGACTGAAGCTTTCTTT
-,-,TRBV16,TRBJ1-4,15,CASSPRGTLSEKLFF,TGTGCCAGCAGCCCGCGGGGGACACTAAGTGAAAAACTGTTTTTT
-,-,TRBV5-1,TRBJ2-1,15,CASSLGVAEKGEQFF,TGCGCCAGCAGCTTGGGGGTAGCGGAAAAAGGTGAGCAGTTCTTC
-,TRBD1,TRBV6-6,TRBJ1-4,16,CASSSIRDSAPEKLFF,TGTGCCAGCAGTTCCATCCGGGACAGTGCTCCGGAAAAACTGTTTTTT
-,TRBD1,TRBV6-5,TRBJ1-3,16,CASSYSQGEGGNTIYF,TGTGCCAGCAGTTACTCGCAGGGGGAAGGTGGAAACACCATATATTTT
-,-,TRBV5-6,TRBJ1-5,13,CASSFTGNGPQHF,TGTGCCAGCAGCTTTACGGGTAATGGTCCCCAGCATTTT
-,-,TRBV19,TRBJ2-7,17,CASSISRAGASIYEQYF,TGTGCCAGTAGTATAAGTCGGGCAGGGGCTTCCATCTACGAGCAGTACTTC
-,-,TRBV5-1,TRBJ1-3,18,CASSLVSGPATPGNTIYF,TGCGCCAGCAGCTTGGTGTCGGGTCCCGCGACGCCTGGAAACACCATATATTTT
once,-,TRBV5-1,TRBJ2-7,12,CASRGRVGEQYF,TGTGCCAGCAGGGGCAGGGTGGGCGAGCAGTACTTC
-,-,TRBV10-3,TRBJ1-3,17,CAISEPPGSRSGNTIYF,TGTGCCATCAGTGAGCCCCCCGGGTCCCGCTCTGGAAACACCATATATTTT
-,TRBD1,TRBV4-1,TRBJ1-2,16,CASSQVDSGTAGGYTF,TGCGCCAGCAGCCAAGTGGATAGCGGGACAGCAGGCGGCTACACCTTC
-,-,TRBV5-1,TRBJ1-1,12,CASSRVGTEAFF,TGCGCCAGCAGCCGGGTGGGTACTGAAGCTTTCTTT
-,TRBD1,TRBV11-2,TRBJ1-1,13,CASSLERGQGRTF,TGTGCCAGCAGCTTAGAAAGAGGACAGGGGAGGACCTTT
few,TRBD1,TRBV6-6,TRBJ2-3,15,CASRLRDRGTDTQYF,TGTGCCAGCAGGCTCCGGGACAGAGGCACAGATACGCAGTATTTT
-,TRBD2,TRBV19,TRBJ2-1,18,CASSTSHMGLAAYNEQFF,TGTGCCAGTAGTACATCACACATGGGACTAGCGGCCTACAATGAGCAGTTCTTC
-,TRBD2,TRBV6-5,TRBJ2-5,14,CASSYAGLAGEQYF,TGTGCCAGCAGTTACGCGGGACTAGCGGGGGAGCAGTACTTC
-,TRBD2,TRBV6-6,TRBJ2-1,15,CASSLLAGAPDEQFF,TGTGCCAGCAGCCTCCTAGCGGGGGCCCCCGATGAGCAGTTCTTC
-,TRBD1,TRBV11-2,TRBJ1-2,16,CASSPLIGGGLYGYTF,TGTGCCAGCAGTCCTTTAATAGGGGGCGGCCTCTATGGCTACACCTTC
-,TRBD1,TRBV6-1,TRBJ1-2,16,CASSERQGGVLHGYTF,TGTGCCAGCAGCGAAAGACAGGGAGGTGTTTTGCATGGCTACACCTTC
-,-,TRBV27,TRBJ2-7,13,CASSSGSHYEQYF,TGTGCCAGCAGTTCCGGGAGTCACTACGAGCAGTACTTC
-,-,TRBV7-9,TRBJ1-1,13,CASSLYSGTEAFF,TGTGCCAGCAGCTTATATTCGGGGACTGAAGCTTTCTTT
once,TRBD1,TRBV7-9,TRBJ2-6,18,CASSLAGTGKPGANVLTF,TGTGCCAGCAGCTTAGCGGGGACAGGGAAGCCTGGGGCCAACGTCCTGACTTTC
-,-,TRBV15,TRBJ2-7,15,CATATVSTSSYEQYF,TGTGCCACCGCGACAGTTTCAACCAGCTCCTACGAGCAGTACTTC
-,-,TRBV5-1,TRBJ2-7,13,CASGASQGGEQYF,TGCGCCAGCGGGGCGTCGCAGGGCGGCGAGCAGTACTTC
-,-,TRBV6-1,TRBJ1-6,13,CASSATFGSPLHF,TGTGCCAGCAGCGCCACTTTCGGTTCACCCCTCCACTTT
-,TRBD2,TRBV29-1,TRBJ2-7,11,CSVSTSAEQYF,TGCAGCGTTTCTACTAGCGCTGAGCAGTACTTC
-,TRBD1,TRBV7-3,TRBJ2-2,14,CASSSTGGTGELFF,TGTGCCAGCAGCTCAACAGGGGGCACCGGGGAGCTGTTTTTT
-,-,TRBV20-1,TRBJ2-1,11,CSASAGNEQFF,TGCAGTGCTAGCGCAGGTAATGAGCAGTTCTTC
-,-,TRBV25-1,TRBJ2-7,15,CASSESGLLGYEQYF,TGTGCCAGCAGTGAATCTGGACTCCTAGGATACGAGCAGTACTTC
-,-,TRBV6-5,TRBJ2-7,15,CASSYGRVLTYEQYF,TGTGCCAGCAGTTACGGGCGAGTCCTTACCTACGAGCAGTACTTC
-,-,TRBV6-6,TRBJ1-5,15,CASSLFGDSNQPQHF,TGTGCCAGCAGCCTATTCGGGGATAGCAATCAGCCCCAGCATTTT
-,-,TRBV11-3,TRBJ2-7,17,CASSLTVGPRITYEQYF,TGTGCCAGCAGCTTGACAGTCGGGCCACGGATCACCTACGAGCAGTACTTC
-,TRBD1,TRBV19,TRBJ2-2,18,CASKRGGQGAFDTGELFF,TGTGCCAGCAAGCGTGGGGGACAGGGGGCGTTCGACACCGGGGAGCTGTTTTTT